This T cell receptor beta chain was recovered during a study of radiotherapy plus CTLA-4 blockade in lung cancer (dated by TCRdb to 2016 to 2019). About the investigation overall: Objective responses were observed in approximately 18% of enrolled patients, and disease control was achieved in about 32%.

The receptor library was made with the immunoSEQ multiplex PCR assay. Imported from immuneACCESS, the table was reduced by TCRdb to in-frame sequences with V and J called. These copies leave out some clones; in studies compared against another copy, an unresolved V gene accounts for under half, and the cause of the remainder is not known. The sample records tens of thousands of clones, more than 75% of which are singletons. Roughly a quarter of the sample is taken by the ten largest. Between the V and J ends, shortened by 5 bases and 2 bases respectively, the junction contains 12 bases. CDR1 and CDR2, looked up from the germline V gene, are SGHRS and YFSETQ. The CDR3 runs 14 residues from the cysteine to the phenylalanine. Left in the record is the CDR3 DNA by itself, 42 bases read in frame from the first base. Results and caveats for the whole study, not just this receptor: The strongest predictors of response were reported to be early dynamic shifts in blood T cell clones along with a rise in serum interferon-beta following radiation. After treatment with radiotherapy and ipilimumab, TCR clones that originated in tumors expanded in peripheral blood.

Focal radiation therapy combined with CTLA-4 blockade (ipilimumab) was tested in patients with chemo-refractory metastatic non-small-cell lung cancer. Worth noting for this clone: Its antigen remains undetermined. No quality values exist for individual bases; no much larger clone is one base distant.

The sequence derives from a human donor with non-small cell lung cancer that progressed on radiotherapy plus ipilimumab. Sequenced material: peripheral blood, taken from a patient treated with radiotherapy plus ipilimumab. Recombination joined TRBV5-1 with TRBJ2-3; TRBD1 might be the D gene, on 6 matching bases. The CDR3 protein is CASSGQGSTDTQYF. The nucleotide sequence reads as follows: TGCGCCAGCAGTGGGCAGGGGTCCACAGATACGCAGTATTTT.